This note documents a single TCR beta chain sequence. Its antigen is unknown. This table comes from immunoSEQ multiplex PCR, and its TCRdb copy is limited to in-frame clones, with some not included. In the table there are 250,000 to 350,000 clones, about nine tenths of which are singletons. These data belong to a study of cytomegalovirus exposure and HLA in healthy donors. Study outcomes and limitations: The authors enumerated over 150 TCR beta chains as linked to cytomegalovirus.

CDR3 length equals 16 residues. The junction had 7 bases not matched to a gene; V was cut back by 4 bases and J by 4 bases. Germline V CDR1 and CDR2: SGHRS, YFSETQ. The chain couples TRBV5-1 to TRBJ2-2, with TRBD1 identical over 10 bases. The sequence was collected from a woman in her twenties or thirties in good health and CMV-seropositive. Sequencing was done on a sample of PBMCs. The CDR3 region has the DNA TGCGCCAGCAGCACGTCGGGACAGGGGTCCACCGGGGAGCTGTTTTTT. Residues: CASSTSGQGSTGELFF.